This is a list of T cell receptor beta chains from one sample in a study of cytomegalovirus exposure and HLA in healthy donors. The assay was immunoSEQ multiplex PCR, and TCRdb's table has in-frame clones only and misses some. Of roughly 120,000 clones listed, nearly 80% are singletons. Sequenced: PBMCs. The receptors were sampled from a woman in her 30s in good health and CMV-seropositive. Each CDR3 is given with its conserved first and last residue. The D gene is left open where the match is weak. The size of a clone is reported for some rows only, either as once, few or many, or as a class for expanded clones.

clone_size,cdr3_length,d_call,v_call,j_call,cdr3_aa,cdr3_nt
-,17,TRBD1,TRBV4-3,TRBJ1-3,CASSQSPKGASGNTIYF,TGCGCCAGCAGCCAGTCTCCCAAGGGGGCCTCTGGAAACACCATATATTTT
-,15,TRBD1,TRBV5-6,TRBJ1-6,CASRKTGGGSSPLHF,TGTGCCAGCAGGAAAACAGGGGGCGGCAGTTCACCCCTCCACTTT
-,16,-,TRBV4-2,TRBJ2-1,CASSQDGTKGNNEQFF,TGTGCCAGCAGCCAAGACGGGACAAAGGGGAACAATGAGCAGTTCTTC
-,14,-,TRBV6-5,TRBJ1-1,CASSYRGGNTEAFF,TGTGCCAGCAGTTATCGGGGAGGGAACACTGAAGCTTTCTTT
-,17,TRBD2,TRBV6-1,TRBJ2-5,CASSEALHVAGQETQYF,TGTGCCAGCAGTGAAGCGCTTCACGTAGCGGGGCAAGAGACCCAGTACTTC
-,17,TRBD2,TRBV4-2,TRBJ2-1,CASSQDGAGGNYNEQFF,TGTGCCAGCAGCCAAGACGGTGCGGGAGGGAACTACAATGAGCAGTTCTTC
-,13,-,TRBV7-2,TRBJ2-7,CASSLSGGYEQYF,TGTGCCAGCAGCTTATCAGGAGGCTACGAGCAGTACTTC
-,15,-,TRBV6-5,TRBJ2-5,CASSTGQSHGETQYF,TGTGCCAGCAGTACGGGACAATCCCACGGGGAGACCCAGTACTTC
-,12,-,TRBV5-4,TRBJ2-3,CASSSGTDTQYF,TGTGCCAGCAGCTCGGGCACAGATACGCAGTATTTT
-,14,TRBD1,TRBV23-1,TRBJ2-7,CASSTGGCEWEQYF,TGCGCCAGCAGCACAGGGGGTTGTGAATGGGAGCAGTACTTC
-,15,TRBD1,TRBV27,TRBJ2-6,CASSYRGSGANVLTF,TGTGCCAGCAGTTACAGGGGCTCTGGGGCCAACGTCCTGACTTTC
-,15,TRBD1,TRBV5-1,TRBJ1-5,CASSLDRGPNQPQHF,TGCGCCAGCAGCTTGGACAGGGGACCCAATCAGCCCCAGCATTTT
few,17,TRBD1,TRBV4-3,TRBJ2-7,CASSRHLDRGHLYEQYF,TGCGCCAGCAGCCGTCATCTAGACAGGGGGCATCTCTACGAGCAGTACTTC
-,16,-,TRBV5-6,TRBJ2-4,CASSFWTLLAKNIQYF,TGTGCCAGCAGCTTTTGGACACTACTAGCCAAAAACATTCAGTACTTC
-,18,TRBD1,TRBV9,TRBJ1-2,CASSVNPGDRAGHYGYTF,TGTGCCAGCAGCGTAAACCCGGGGGACAGGGCGGGCCACTATGGCTACACCTTC
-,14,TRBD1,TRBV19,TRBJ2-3,CASSPDRGTDTQYF,TGTGCCAGTAGTCCCGACAGGGGTACAGATACGCAGTATTTT
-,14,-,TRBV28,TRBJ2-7,CASRALGWVGKQYF,TGTGCCAGCAGGGCCCTGGGCTGGGTGGGCAAGCAGTACTTC
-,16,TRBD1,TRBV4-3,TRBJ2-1,CASSLTSGTEDNEQFF,TGCGCCAGCAGCCTAACATCCGGGACAGAGGACAATGAGCAGTTCTTC
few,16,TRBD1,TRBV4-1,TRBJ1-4,CASRPPGGSANEKLFF,TGCGCCAGCAGACCACCAGGGGGCTCAGCTAATGAAAAACTGTTTTTT
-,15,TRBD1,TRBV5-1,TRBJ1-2,CASRRTGGQDYGYTF,TGCGCCAGCAGAAGGACAGGGGGCCAGGACTATGGCTACACCTTC
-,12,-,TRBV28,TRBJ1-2,CASSYSGVGYTF,TGTGCCAGCAGTTACTCAGGGGTTGGCTACACCTTC
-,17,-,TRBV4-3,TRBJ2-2,CASSQDLTGGNTGELFF,TGCGCCAGCAGCCAAGATCTGACCGGGGGTAACACCGGGGAGCTGTTTTTT
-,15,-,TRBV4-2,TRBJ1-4,CASSPRGGEHEKLFF,TGTGCCAGCAGCCCCAGAGGAGGGGAGCATGAAAAACTGTTTTTT
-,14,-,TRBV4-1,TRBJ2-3,CASSRGLATDTQYF,TGCGCCAGCAGCCGAGGACTGGCAACAGATACGCAGTATTTT
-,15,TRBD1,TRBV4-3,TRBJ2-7,CASSRETGGTYEQYF,TGCGCCAGCAGCCGAGAGACAGGGGGCACCTACGAGCAGTACTTC
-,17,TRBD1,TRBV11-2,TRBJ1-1,CASSSLTGGNFGTEAFF,TGTGCCAGCAGCTCCCTCACAGGGGGCAATTTTGGCACTGAAGCTTTCTTT
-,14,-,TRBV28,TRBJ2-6,CASSFHSGANVLTF,TGTGCCAGCAGTTTTCACTCTGGGGCCAACGTCCTGACTTTC
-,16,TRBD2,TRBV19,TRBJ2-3,CASTSTSGGAADTQYF,TGTGCCAGTACCTCAACTAGCGGGGGGGCGGCAGATACGCAGTATTTT
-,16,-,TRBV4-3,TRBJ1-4,CASSQDIRRTNEKLFF,TGCGCCAGCAGCCAAGATATCCGGAGGACTAATGAAAAACTGTTTTTT
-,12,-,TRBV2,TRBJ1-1,CASGSGNTEAFF,TGTGCCAGCGGCAGTGGGAACACTGAAGCTTTCTTT
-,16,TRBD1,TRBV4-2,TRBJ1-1,CASSQVGTGANTEAFF,TGTGCCAGCAGCCAAGTCGGGACAGGGGCGAACACTGAAGCTTTCTTT
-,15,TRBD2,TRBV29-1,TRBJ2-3,CSVPLGGGGADTQYF,TGCAGCGTCCCCCTGGGGGGCGGGGGGGCAGATACGCAGTATTTT
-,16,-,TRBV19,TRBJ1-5,CASSFRTERGNQPQHF,TGTGCCAGTAGTTTCAGGACGGAGAGGGGCAATCAGCCCCAGCATTTT
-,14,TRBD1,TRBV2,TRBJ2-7,CASIHRDRPSEQYF,TGTGCCAGCATACACCGGGACAGGCCCTCCGAGCAGTACTTC
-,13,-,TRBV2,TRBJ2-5,CASSERHQETQYF,TGTGCCAGCAGTGAGCGGCATCAAGAGACCCAGTACTTC
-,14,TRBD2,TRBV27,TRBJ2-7,CASSLGRGVREQYF,TGTGCCAGCAGTTTAGGGAGGGGCGTGCGGGAGCAGTACTTC
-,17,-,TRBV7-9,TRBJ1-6,CASSLAGGGVGNSPLHF,TGTGCCAGCAGCTTAGCGGGTGGGGGCGTCGGTAATTCACCCCTCCACTTT
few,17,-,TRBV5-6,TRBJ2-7,CASSFRINRQLNYEQYF,TGTGCCAGCAGCTTTAGAATAAACCGACAGCTAAACTACGAGCAGTACTTC
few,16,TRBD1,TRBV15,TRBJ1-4,CATSRGSGGRNEKLFF,TGTGCCACCAGCAGAGGGTCAGGGGGCAGGAATGAAAAACTGTTTTTT
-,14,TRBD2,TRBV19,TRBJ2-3,CASKRAGGADTQYF,TGTGCCAGTAAAAGGGCGGGGGGAGCAGATACGCAGTATTTT
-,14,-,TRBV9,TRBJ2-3,CASSAAGLTDTQYF,TGTGCCAGCAGCGCTGCGGGGTTGACAGATACGCAGTATTTT
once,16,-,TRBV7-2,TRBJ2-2,CASSFMPGANTGELFF,TGTGCCAGCAGCTTCATGCCGGGGGCGAACACCGGGGAGCTGTTTTTT
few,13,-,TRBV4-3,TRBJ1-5,CASSQNLNQPQHF,TGCGCCAGCAGCCAAAATCTTAATCAGCCCCAGCATTTT
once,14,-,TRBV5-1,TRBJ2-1,CASSGDTQYNEQFF,TGCGCCAGCAGCGGGGACACCCAGTACAATGAGCAGTTCTTC
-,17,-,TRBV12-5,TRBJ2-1,CASGLGAGTRSYNEQFF,TGTGCTAGTGGCCTGGGGGCAGGGACCCGCTCCTACAATGAGCAGTTCTTC
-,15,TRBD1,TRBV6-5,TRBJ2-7,CASSSDRGGSYEQYF,TGTGCCAGCAGTTCGGACAGGGGGGGGTCCTACGAGCAGTACTTC
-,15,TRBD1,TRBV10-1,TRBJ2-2,CASSYGTGEAGELFF,TGCGCCAGCAGCTATGGGACAGGGGAGGCCGGGGAGCTGTTTTTT
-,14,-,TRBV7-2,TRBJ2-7,CASSFRTVAYEQYF,TGTGCCAGCAGCTTTAGGACAGTTGCCTACGAGCAGTACTTC
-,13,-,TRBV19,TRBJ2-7,CATSPGPSYEQYF,TGTGCCACGTCTCCGGGTCCCTCCTACGAGCAGTACTTC
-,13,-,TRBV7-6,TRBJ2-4,CASSLEYGSIQYF,TGTGCCAGCAGCTTAGAATATGGGAGCATTCAGTACTTC
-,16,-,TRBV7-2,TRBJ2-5,CASSLGRRAYQETQYF,TGTGCCAGCAGCTTAGGACGGCGGGCGTACCAAGAGACCCAGTACTTC